Listed here are 18 T cell receptor beta chains from one sample, sequenced in a study of T cell changes during pregnancy in multiple sclerosis. The data were produced by immunoSEQ multiplex PCR, yet TCRdb's version contains in-frame clones alone and is incomplete. The sample records roughly 37,000 clones, roughly 90% being singletons. Sequencing used CD8+ T cells from peripheral blood mononuclear cells, obtained before pregnancy. The receptors here all came from a female donor with multiple sclerosis, enrolled in a pregnancy study.

V usage is TRBV29-1 and J usage is TRBJ2-7; 11 bases are shared with TRBD2. Losses at the gene ends were 4 bases for V and 5 bases for J; bases not matched to a gene: 7. The CDR3 runs to 14 residues. Germline V gives CDR1 SQVTM, CDR2 ANQGSEA. The CDR3 spells CSVARSGRENEQYF. In DNA form, the CDR3 reads TGCAGCGTTGCTCGTAGCGGGAGGGAGAACGAGCAGTACTTC.

The chain is built from TRBV4-1 and TRBJ1-1; TRBD1 matches 9 bases. The CDR3 covers 14 residues. After removal of 4 bases from V and 7 bases from J, the junction contained 7 bases not matched to a gene. Germline CDR1 MGHRA, CDR2 YSYEKL. For the CDR3, the DNA is TGCGCCAGCAGCCGCCTGGACAGGGGAGATGAAGCTTTCTTT. This encodes CASSRLDRGDEAFF.

The rearrangement joins TRBV27 to TRBJ2-3; D perhaps matches TRBD2 (5 bases). Trimming removed 5 bases at V and 1 base at J, with 10 bases between. The CDR3 has 14 residues. Germline CDR1 MNHEY, CDR2 SMNVEV (reference sequence). The CDR3 reads CASSLNGGTDTQYF. CDR3 DNA: TGTGCCAGCAGTCTCAACGGGGGCACAGATACGCAGTATTTT.

A single count supports this clone. This chain joins TRBV27 and TRBJ2-5; a possible D gene is TRBD1 (5 bases). The CDR3 contains 15 residues. CDR1 is MNHEY, CDR2 SMNVEV, per germline (reference sequence). V lost 7 bases to trimming and J lost 1 base, with 16 bases between them. Here the CDR3 DNA reads TGTGCCAGCAAGCTATACCAGGGATCCCAAGAGACCCAGTACTTC. This codes for CASKLYQGSQETQYF.

The V and J genes are TRBV27 and TRBJ1-2; no clear D. The CDR3 sequence is 15 residues long. V gave up 5 bases and J gave up 0 bases, with 13 bases separating them. The germline CDR1 and CDR2 sequences are MNHEY and SMNVEV (reference sequence). The CDR3 loop reads CASSPAGGSNYGYTF. As DNA, the CDR3 is TGTGCCAGCAGTCCGGCCGGCGGGTCTAACTATGGCTACACCTTC.

V gene TRBV28 combines with J gene TRBJ1-1, with unresolved D. Trimming took off 4 bases at V and 5 bases at J, with 11 bases between the two ends. The CDR3 consists of 13 residues. Germline loops: CDR1 MDHEN, CDR2 SYDVKM. CDR3 protein: CASSSGGWTEAFF. In DNA form, the CDR3 reads TGTGCCAGCAGTTCGGGAGGTTGGACTGAAGCTTTCTTT.

The V gene is TRBV9, the J gene TRBJ2-5, with D tentatively TRBD1 (6 bases). Trimming took off 4 bases at V and 2 bases at J, with 12 bases between the two ends. From germline, CDR1 is SGDLS and CDR2 YYNGEE. The CDR3 runs to 14 residues. CDR3 DNA sequence: TGTGCCAGCAGCCTAAGGCAGGGGCAAGAGACCCAGTACTTC. It translates to CASSLRQGQETQYF. Based on the CDR3 plus reference TRBV9 and TRBJ2-5, the full variable domain is DSGVTQTPKHLITATGQRVTLRCSPRSGDLSVYWYQQSLDQGLQFLIQYYNGEERAKGNILERFSAQQFPDLHSELNLSSLELGDSALYFCASSLRQGQETQYFGPGTRLLVL.

The chain is built from TRBV19 and TRBJ2-7, with 10 bases matching TRBD2. Germline V lookup: CDR1 LNHDA, CDR2 SQIVND (reference sequence). With 7 bases clipped from V and 0 bases from J, the junction kept 3 bases outside the gene matches. This CDR3 contains 14 residues. DNA for the CDR3: TGTGCCAGTACTCCTAGCGGGGGCTCCTACGAGCAGTACTTC. This translates into CASTPSGGSYEQYF.

The gene calls are TRBV6-1 and TRBJ2-6; D uncertain. V lost 3 bases and J 0 bases, leaving 9 bases between the germline ends. The CDR3 has 16 residues. The germline CDR1 and CDR2 sequences are MNHNS and SASEGT. The CDR3 DNA sequence: TGTGCCAGCAGTGATTCTGCACTCTCTGGGGCCAACGTCCTGACTTTC. Translated, it gives CASSDSALSGANVLTF.

The CDR3 is CASSSIWTGKEFEAFF. DNA for the CDR3: TGTGCCAGCAGTTCGATTTGGACAGGGAAGGAGTTTGAAGCTTTCTTT. The gene calls are TRBV28 and TRBJ1-1; 8 bases fit TRBD1. There are 16 residues in the CDR3. Germline V gives CDR1 MDHEN, CDR2 SYDVKM. The trim removed 4 bases at V and 7 bases at J, leaving 14 bases unmatched.

The CDR3 sequence is CASSLWGDTEAFF. In nucleotides, the CDR3 is TGTGCCAGCAGTTTATGGGGGGACACTGAAGCTTTCTTT. V is TRBV27 and J is TRBJ1-1; TRBD1 might be the D (5 bases). The CDR3 extends over 13 amino acids. The V end was cut by 1 base, the J end by 3 bases, with 6 bases between. Germline V lookup: CDR1 MNHEY, CDR2 SMNVEV (reference sequence).

The table lists this clone with a count of one. V is TRBV4-1 and J is TRBJ2-1; 10 nucleotides align to TRBD2. Germline CDR1 and CDR2: MGHRA and YSYEKL. The CDR3 consists of 18 residues. V shed 1 base and J 0 bases; nucleotides not matched to a gene: 6. CDR3 sequence (DNA): TGCGCCAGCAGCCAAGGACTAGCGGGTAGGGGCTCCTACAATGAGCAGTTCTTC. Protein product: CASSQGLAGRGSYNEQFF.

V is TRBV11-2 and J is TRBJ2-7, with unresolved D. This CDR3 has 15 residues. The germline gives CDR1 SGHAT, CDR2 FQNNGV. Trimming stripped 7 bases from V and 0 bases from J, with 16 bases between. The CDR3, as DNA: TGTGCCAGCACCCCGACAACCAAAAGCTCCTACGAGCAGTACTTC. It specifies CASTPTTKSSYEQYF.

The chain uses TRBV29-1 and TRBJ1-4, with 10 bases identical to TRBD1. V was clipped by 4 bases and J by 5 bases; unmatched bases: 4. Germline V gene sequence: CDR1 SQVTM, CDR2 ANQGSEA. This CDR3 is built from 14 residues. The CDR3 spells CSVVPGQGNEKLFF. The CDR3 DNA sequence: TGCAGCGTTGTCCCGGGACAGGGGAATGAAAAACTGTTTTTT.

This chain uses TRBV6-5 with TRBJ2-7, with a possible D match to TRBD1 (6 bases). There are 12 residues in the CDR3. The ends were cut back, 5 bases at V and 4 bases at J, with 9 bases in the middle. CDR1 MNHEY and CDR2 SVGAGI come from the germline V gene. The CDR3 loop is CASSPGTYEQYF. Here the CDR3 DNA reads TGTGCCAGCAGTCCCGGGACATACGAGCAGTACTTC.

The V gene is TRBV13, the J gene TRBJ2-7, with 11 positions matching TRBD2. There are 16 residues in the CDR3. The germline gives CDR1 PRHDT, CDR2 FYEKMQ (reference sequence). V shed 5 bases and J 2 bases; nucleotides not matched to a gene: 8. CDR3 sequence (DNA): TGTGCCAGCAGCCTCCGGACTAGCGGGCCCCCCTACGAGCAGTACTTC. Translated, it gives CASSLRTSGPPYEQYF.

The V and J genes are TRBV14 and TRBJ2-1, with 7 bases matching TRBD1. The J segment lost 4 bases and the V segment lost 4 bases, leaving 10 bases of the junction unmatched. Germline CDR1 reads SGHDN; CDR2 reads FVKESK. The CDR3 has 16 residues. CDR3 residues: CASSLTTGQEYNEQFF. DNA of the CDR3: TGTGCCAGCAGCCTCACGACAGGGCAAGAGTACAATGAGCAGTTCTTC.

The chain carries TRBV27 and TRBJ2-7; 7 bases line up with TRBD1. The germline V gene encodes CDR1 MNHEY and CDR2 SMNVEV (reference sequence). With V trimmed by 0 bases and J by 0 bases, 5 bases remained unmatched. This CDR3 is 16 amino acids long. DNA for the CDR3: TGTGCCAGCAGTTTATCGAAGGGGGACAGCTCCTACGAGCAGTACTTC. Its translation is CASSLSKGDSSYEQYF.